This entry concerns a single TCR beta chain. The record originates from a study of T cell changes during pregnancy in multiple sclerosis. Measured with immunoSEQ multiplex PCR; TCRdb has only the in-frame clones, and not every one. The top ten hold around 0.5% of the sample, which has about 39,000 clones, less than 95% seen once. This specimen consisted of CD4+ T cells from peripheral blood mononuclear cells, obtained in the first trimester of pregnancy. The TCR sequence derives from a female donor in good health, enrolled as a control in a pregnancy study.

This CDR3 is CASSDGTGDYEQYF. The CDR3 DNA follows: TGTGCCAGCAGCGATGGGACAGGAGACTACGAGCAGTACTTC. V usage is TRBV5-4 and J usage is TRBJ2-7, with 8 nucleotides matching TRBD1. The CDR3 is made up of 14 amino acids. Germline V CDR1 and CDR2: SGHNT, YYREEE (reference sequence). V was clipped by 4 bases and J by 3 bases; unmatched bases: 6.